This TCR beta chain is drawn from a study of blood T cell repertoires in COVID-19. About the research overall: Sources were T cells, B-cell-depleted T cells, or PBMCs; the material itself was cDNA or gDNA.

Assay: immunoSEQ multiplex PCR; the TCRdb copy retains only in-frame clones and omits some. This sample has 200,000 to 250,000 clones, with 70% to 90% found just once. CDR1 and CDR2 from the germline V gene are LGHDT and YNNKEL (reference sequence). This CDR3 is 14 amino acids long. The J segment lost 2 bases and the V segment lost 6 bases, leaving 7 bases of the junction unmatched. The sample comprised PBMCs or T cells enriched from blood (not recorded which). The chain carries TRBV3-1 (or the pseudogene TRBV3-2) and TRBJ2-7; 7 positions match TRBD1. The source of this sequence is a woman in her 40s with acute COVID-19. DNA of the CDR3: TGTGCCAGCAGTCGAGGGCAGGGGGCCTACGAGCAGTACTTC. It encodes CASSRGQGAYEQYF.